This is a list of T cell receptor beta chains from one sample in a study of cytomegalovirus exposure and HLA in healthy donors. The protocol was immunoSEQ multiplex PCR, while the TCRdb copy is restricted to in-frame clones and leaves out a portion. The sample records tens of thousands of clones, roughly four fifths being singletons. Sequenced material: PBMCs. These receptors were obtained from a man between 25 and 39 years old in good health and CMV-seronegative. Both conserved end residues are part of each CDR3. The D gene is left open where the match is weak.

d_call j_call v_call cdr3_nt cdr3_aa
. TRBJ1-1 TRBV5-6 TGTGCCAGCAGCTGGCGGCTGAACACTGAAGCTTTCTTT CASSWRLNTEAFF
. TRBJ2-5 TRBV4-1 TGCGCCAGCAGCCAACAGCTAGAGTCCGAGACCCAGTACTTC CASSQQLESETQYF
. TRBJ1-4 TRBV5-4 TGTGCCAGCAGCCTGCGGGGGGCCCCGTATGAAAAACTGTTTTTT CASSLRGAPYEKLFF
TRBD2 TRBJ2-3 TRBV5-1 TGCGCCAGCAGCTTGTTGGCTAGCGGGGGGTCGACAGATACGCAGTATTTT CASSLLASGGSTDTQYF
. TRBJ1-2 TRBV19 TGTGCCAGTAAACCTCGGCAGGGTTTGAGTGGCTACACCTTC CASKPRQGLSGYTF
. TRBJ1-1 TRBV11-2 TGTGCCAGCAGCTTGACCGAAGGGGGCACTGAAGCTTTCTTT CASSLTEGGTEAFF
TRBD2 TRBJ2-4 TRBV29-1 TGCAGCGTTATCGAGCTAGCGGGGGGGCCGTACCAAAACATTCAGTACTTC CSVIELAGGPYQNIQYF
. TRBJ2-2 TRBV27 TGTGCCAGCAGTTCACTTCTCAGGACGGGGACCGGGGAGCTGTTTTTT CASSSLLRTGTGELFF
TRBD1 TRBJ1-2 TRBV27 TGTGCCAGCAGGACAGGGGTTAACGGCTACACCTTC CASRTGVNGYTF
. TRBJ1-5 TRBV5-6 TGTGCCAGCAGCTTAGGTGCAGGGGCCTATAGCAATCGGCCCCAGCATTTT CASSLGAGAYSNRPQHF
. TRBJ1-4 TRBV14 TGTGCCAGCAGCCAAGGGCCGTGGAAACTGTTTTTT CASSQGPWKLFF
TRBD1 TRBJ1-5 TRBV11-2 TGTGCCAGCAGCTTAGTAGGGGGCGGTCAGCCCCAGCATTTT CASSLVGGGQPQHF
. TRBJ2-1 TRBV6-1 TGTGCCAGCGTAAGACAGGATAATGAGCAGTTCTTC CASVRQDNEQFF
. TRBJ2-7 TRBV7-2 TGTGCCAGCAGCTTGGAGGAGAGCTCCTACGAGCAGTACTTC CASSLEESSYEQYF
. TRBJ1-1 TRBV19 TGTGCCAGTAGTATAGATCGTCGTCTACGGAACACTGAAGCTTTCTTT CASSIDRRLRNTEAFF
. TRBJ2-7 TRBV7-2 TGTGCCAGCAGCTTGGCAGATTCCTACGAGCAGTACTTC CASSLADSYEQYF
. TRBJ1-4 TRBV7-9 TGTGCCAGCAGCTTAGCCCCGAGGACTCTCCGGGGAGAGGATGAAAAACTGTTTTTT CASSLAPRTLRGEDEKLFF
TRBD1 TRBJ2-3 TRBV13 TGTGCCAGCAGCTTAGGGGACAGGGGGTCTTTCACAGATACGCAGTATTTT CASSLGDRGSFTDTQYF
. TRBJ1-1 TRBV19 TGTGCCAGTACCAACCGGTTGACAGACGGTGACACTGAAGCTTTCTTT CASTNRLTDGDTEAFF
. TRBJ1-1 TRBV7-9 TGTTCCAGTAGAGGTGACACTGAAGCTTTCTTT CSSRGDTEAFF
TRBD2 TRBJ2-2 TRBV9 TGTGCCAGCAGCGTAGGGGGACTAGACACCACCGGGGAGCTGTTTTTT CASSVGGLDTTGELFF
. TRBJ1-1 TRBV5-6 TGTGCCAGCAGCTTGGAGCAGGGCACTACTGAAGCTTTCTTT CASSLEQGTTEAFF
. TRBJ2-1 TRBV21-1 TGTGCCAGCAGCGGACTAGCGGACTACAATGAGCAGTTCTTC CASSGLADYNEQFF
TRBD2 TRBJ2-1 TRBV7-2 TGTGCCAGCAGCCCCCTAGCGGTCTCCTACAATGAGCAGTTCTTC CASSPLAVSYNEQFF
. TRBJ1-6 TRBV9 TGTGCCAGCAGCGTATCCACTCCAGGGGTTAATTCACCCCTCCACTTT CASSVSTPGVNSPLHF